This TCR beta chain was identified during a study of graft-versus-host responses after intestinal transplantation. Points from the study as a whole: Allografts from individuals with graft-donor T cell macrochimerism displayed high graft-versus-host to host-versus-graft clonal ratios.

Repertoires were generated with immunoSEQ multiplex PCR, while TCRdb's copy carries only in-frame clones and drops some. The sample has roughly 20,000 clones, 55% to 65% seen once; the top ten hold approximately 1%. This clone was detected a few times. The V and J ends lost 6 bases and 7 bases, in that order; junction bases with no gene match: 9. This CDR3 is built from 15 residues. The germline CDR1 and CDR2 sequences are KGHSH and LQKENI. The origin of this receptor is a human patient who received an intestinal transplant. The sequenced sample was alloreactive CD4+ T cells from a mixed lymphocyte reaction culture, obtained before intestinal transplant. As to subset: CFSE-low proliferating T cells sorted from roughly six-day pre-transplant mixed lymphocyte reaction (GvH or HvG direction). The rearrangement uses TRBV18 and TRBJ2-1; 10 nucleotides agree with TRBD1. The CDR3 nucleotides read TGTGCCAGCTCCCCTGGACAGGGGGTTAGGAATGAGCAGTTCTTC. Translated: CASSPGQGVRNEQFF.